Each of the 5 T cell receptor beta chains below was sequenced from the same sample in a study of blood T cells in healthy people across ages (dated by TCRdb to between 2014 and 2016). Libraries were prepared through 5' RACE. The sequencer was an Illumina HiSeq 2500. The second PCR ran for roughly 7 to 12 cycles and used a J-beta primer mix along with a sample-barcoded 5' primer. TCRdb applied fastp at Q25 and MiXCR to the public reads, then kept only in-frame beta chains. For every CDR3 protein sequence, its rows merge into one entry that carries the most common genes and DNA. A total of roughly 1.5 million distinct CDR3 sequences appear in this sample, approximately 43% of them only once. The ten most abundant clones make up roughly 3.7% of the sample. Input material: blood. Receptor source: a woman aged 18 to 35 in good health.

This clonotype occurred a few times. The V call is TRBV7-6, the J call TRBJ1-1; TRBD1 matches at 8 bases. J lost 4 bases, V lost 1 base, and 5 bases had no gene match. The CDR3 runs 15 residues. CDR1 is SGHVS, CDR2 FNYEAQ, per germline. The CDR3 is CASSLGARGPTEAFF. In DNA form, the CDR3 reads TGTGCCAGCAGCTTAGGGGCCAGGGGGCCCACTGAAGCTTTCTTT.

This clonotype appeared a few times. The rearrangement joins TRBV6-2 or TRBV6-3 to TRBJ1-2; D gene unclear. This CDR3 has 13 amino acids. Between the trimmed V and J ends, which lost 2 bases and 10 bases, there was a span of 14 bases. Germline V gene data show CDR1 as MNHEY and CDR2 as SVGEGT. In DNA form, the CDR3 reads TGTGCCAGCAGTTACGATTTTGGGGTGGACTACACCTTC. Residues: CASSYDFGVDYTF.

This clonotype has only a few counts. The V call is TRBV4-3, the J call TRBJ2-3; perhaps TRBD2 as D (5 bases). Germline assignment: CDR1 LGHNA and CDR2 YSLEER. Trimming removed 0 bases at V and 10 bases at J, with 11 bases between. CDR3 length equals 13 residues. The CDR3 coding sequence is TGCGCCAGCAGCCAAGATTCGGGAAGGGCGCAGTATTTT. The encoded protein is CASSQDSGRAQYF.

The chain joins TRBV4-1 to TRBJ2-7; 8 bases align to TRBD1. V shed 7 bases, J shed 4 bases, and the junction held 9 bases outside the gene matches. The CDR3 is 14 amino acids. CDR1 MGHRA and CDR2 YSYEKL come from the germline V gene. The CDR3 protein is CASTSGRGLYEQYF. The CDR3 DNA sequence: TGCGCCAGCACCTCAGGCAGGGGGCTGTACGAGCAGTACTTC.

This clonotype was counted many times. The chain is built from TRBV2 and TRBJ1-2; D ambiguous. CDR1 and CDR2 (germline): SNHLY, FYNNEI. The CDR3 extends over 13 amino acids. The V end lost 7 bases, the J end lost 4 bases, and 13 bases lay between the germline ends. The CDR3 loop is CASTPGSAYGYTF. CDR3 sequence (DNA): TGTGCCAGCACTCCGGGCAGCGCCTATGGCTACACCTTC.